This T cell receptor beta chain was retrieved from a study of T cell repertoires in cytomegalovirus infection. Across the whole study: Both a matching HLA type and CMV infection were indicated by public TCR beta signatures.

From the reads, TCRdb called clonotypes with MiXCR, one entry per CDR3 protein. Counted here are a few hundred thousand distinct CDR3 sequences, around a sixth occurring once; the ten biggest clones make up 7.5% to 9%. There are a few counts of this clonotype. Its antigen remains unknown. The CDR3 consists of 15 residues. The V end was cut by 5 bases, the J end by 2 bases, with 15 bases between. Germline assignment: CDR1 SEHNR and CDR2 FQNEAQ (reference sequence). Study results and limitations: The study found HLA-C-restricted CMV-specific TCR beta clonotypes dominating the ex vivo response.

The sequenced sample consisted of PBMCs. The clonotype originates from a human donor in good health (CMV status not recorded). Some clones in this sample may be carry-over from other donors' samples. The chain joins TRBV7-9 to TRBJ1-1; D call uncertain. The CDR3, as DNA: TGTGCCAGCAGCCCAGAGGGCGGGGTTAACACTGAAGCTTTCTTT. Encoded protein: CASSPEGGVNTEAFF.